This T cell receptor beta chain comes out of a study of cytomegalovirus exposure and HLA in healthy donors. General study results and limits: Sequence variants that were highly shared formed a cluster that was likely a sequencing artifact. Earlier analysis found most TCR beta V segments productive about 87% or about 30% of the time. In a later analysis, HLA-associated TCR beta chains were more clonally expanded than equally common others.

The study ran its PCR with 60 Vbeta and 13 Jbeta primers. The data were produced by immunoSEQ multiplex PCR, yet TCRdb's version contains in-frame clones alone and is incomplete. The table shows about 120,000 clones, with 70% to 85% occurring only once. V lost 2 bases and J 7 bases, leaving 15 bases between the germline ends. Germline V CDR1 and CDR2: LNHNV, YYDKDF (reference sequence). There are 15 residues in the CDR3. As for this clone: The target antigen is unknown.

The sequencing input was PBMCs. This sequence joins TRBV15 and TRBJ2-1, with D perhaps TRBD1 (6 bases). This receptor was identified in a woman in her forties or fifties in good health and CMV-seronegative. CDR3 coding DNA: TGTGCCACCAGCAGATCCCGACAGGAAACGAATGAGCAGTTCTTC. Translation gives CATSRSRQETNEQFF.